This entry features one T cell receptor (beta chain) sequence. At one end, the junction sequence differs from germline, possibly due to a read error. This CDR3 has 15 residues. Germline V lookup: CDR1 SSHAT, CDR2 FNYEAQ (reference sequence). The data were taken from a study of blood T cell repertoires in COVID-19. TCRdb's copy holds only in-frame clones and misses some; the assay was immunoSEQ multiplex PCR. This sample has under 200,000 clones; around four fifths occur once, and the top ten carry 13% to 15%. This TCR was sampled from a woman between 70 and 85 years old with COVID-19, enrolled during active disease. The V and J genes are TRBV7-7 and TRBJ2-1, with TRBD2 matching 11 bases. The sequencing input was peripheral blood. DNA of the CDR3: TGTGCTAGCAGCCCGGGACTAGCGGCCGACAATGAGCAGTTCTTC. This codes for CASSPGLAADNEQFF.